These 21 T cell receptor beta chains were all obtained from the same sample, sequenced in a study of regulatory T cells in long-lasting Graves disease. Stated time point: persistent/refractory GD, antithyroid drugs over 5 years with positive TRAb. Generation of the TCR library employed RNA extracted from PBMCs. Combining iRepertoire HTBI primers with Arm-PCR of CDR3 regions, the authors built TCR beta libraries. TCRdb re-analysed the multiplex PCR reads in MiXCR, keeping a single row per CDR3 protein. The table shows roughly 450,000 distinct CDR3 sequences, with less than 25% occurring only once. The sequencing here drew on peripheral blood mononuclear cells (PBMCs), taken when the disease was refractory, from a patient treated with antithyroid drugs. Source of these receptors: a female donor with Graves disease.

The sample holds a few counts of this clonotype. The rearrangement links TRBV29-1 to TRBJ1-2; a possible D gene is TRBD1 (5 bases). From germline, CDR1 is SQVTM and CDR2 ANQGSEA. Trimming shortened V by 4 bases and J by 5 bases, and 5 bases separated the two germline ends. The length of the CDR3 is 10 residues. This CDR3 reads CSVGGYGYTF. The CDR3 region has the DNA TGCAGCGTTGGGGGGTATGGCTACACCTTC.

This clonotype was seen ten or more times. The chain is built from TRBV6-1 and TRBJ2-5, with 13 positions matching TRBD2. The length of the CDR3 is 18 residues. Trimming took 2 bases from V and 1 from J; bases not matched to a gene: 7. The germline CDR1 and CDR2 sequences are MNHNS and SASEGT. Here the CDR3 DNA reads TGTGCCAGCAGTGAAATGCCGGGACTAGCGGGATTCCAAGAGACCCAGTACTTC. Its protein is CASSEMPGLAGFQETQYF.

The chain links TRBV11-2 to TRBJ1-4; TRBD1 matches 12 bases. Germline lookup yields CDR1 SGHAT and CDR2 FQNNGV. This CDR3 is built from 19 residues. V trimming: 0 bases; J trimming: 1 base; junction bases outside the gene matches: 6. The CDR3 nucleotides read TGTGCCAGCAGCTTAGACGGCGGGACAGGGGGCGAAACTAATGAAAAACTGTTTTTT. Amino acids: CASSLDGGTGGETNEKLFF.

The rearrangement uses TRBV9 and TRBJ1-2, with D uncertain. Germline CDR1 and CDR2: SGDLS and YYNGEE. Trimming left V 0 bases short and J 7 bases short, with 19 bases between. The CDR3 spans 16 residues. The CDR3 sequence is CASSVGFGSSMGGYTF. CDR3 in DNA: TGTGCCAGCAGCGTAGGGTTTGGATCCTCTATGGGTGGCTACACCTTC.

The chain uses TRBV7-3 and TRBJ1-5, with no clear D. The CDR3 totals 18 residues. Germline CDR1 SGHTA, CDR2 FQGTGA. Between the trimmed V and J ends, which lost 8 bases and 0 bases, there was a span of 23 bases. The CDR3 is CASVRGGRKKHSNQPQHF. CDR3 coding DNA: TGTGCCAGCGTCCGGGGTGGCCGTAAAAAGCATAGCAATCAGCCCCAGCATTTT. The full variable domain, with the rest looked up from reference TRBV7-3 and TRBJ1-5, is GAGVSQTPSNKVTEKGKYVELRCDPISGHTALYWYRQSLGQGPEFLIYFQGTGAADDSGLPNDRFFAVRPEGSVSTLKIQRTERGDSAVYLCASVRGGRKKHSNQPQHFGDGTRLSIL.

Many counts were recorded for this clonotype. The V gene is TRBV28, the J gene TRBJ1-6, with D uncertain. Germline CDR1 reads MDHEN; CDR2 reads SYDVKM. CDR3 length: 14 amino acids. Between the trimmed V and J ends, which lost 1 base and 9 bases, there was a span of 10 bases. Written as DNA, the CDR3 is TGTGCCAGCAGTTTATATGGCGTCGGTTCACCCCTCCACTTT. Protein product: CASSLYGVGSPLHF.

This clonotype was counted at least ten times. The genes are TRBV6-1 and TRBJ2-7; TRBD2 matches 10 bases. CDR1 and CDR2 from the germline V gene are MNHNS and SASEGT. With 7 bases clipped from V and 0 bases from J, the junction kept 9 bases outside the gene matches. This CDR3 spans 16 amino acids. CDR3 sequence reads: CASTPSSGRRSYEQYF. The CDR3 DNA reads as TGTGCCAGCACCCCCTCTAGCGGGAGACGCTCCTACGAGCAGTACTTC.

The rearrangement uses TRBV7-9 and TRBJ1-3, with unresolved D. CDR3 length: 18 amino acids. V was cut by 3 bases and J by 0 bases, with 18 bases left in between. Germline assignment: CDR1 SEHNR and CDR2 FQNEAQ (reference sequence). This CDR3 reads CASSLLASVRSSGNTIYF. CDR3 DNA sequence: TGTGCCAGCAGCTTGCTAGCGTCCGTCCGGAGCTCTGGAAACACCATATATTTT.

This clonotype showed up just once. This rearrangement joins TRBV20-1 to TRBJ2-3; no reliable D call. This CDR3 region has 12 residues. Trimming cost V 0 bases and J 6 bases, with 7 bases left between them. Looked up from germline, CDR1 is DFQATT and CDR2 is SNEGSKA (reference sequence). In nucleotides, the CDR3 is TGCAGTGCTAGAGATCGCTGGGATACGCAGTATTTT. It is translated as CSARDRWDTQYF.

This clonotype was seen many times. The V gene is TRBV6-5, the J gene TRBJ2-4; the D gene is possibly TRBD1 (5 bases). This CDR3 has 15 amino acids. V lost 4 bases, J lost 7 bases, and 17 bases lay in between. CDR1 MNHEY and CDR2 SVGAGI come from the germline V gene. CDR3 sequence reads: CASSSPPDIANIQYF. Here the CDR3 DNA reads TGTGCCAGCAGTTCCCCGCCGGACATCGCCAACATTCAGTACTTC.

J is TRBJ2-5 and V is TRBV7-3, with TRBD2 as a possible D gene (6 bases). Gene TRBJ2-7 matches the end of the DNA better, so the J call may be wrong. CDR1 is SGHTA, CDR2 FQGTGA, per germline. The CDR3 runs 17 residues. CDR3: CASSPGLARSWPHEQYF. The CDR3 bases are TGTGCCAGCAGCCCTGGGCTAGCGAGAAGTTGGCCGCACGAGCAGTACTTC.

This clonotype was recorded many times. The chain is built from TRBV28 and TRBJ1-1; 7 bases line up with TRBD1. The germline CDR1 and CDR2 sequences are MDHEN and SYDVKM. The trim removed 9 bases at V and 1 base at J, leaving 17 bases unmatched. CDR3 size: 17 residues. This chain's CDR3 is CASHPPGQIDRNTEAFF. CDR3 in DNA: TGTGCCAGTCATCCCCCGGGACAGATTGATAGGAACACTGAAGCTTTCTTT.

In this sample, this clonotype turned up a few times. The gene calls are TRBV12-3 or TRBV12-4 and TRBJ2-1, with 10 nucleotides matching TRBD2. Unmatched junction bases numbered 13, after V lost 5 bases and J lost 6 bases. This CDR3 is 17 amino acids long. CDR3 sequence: CASSPHPLAGDLNEQFF. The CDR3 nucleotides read TGTGCCAGCAGTCCCCACCCTCTAGCGGGAGACCTCAATGAGCAGTTCTTC.

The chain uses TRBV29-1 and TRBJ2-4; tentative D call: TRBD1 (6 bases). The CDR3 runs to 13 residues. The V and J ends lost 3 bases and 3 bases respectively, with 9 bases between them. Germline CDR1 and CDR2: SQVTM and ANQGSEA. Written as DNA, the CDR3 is TGCAGCGTTGAGAAGGGGGTCAAAAACATTCAGTACTTC. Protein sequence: CSVEKGVKNIQYF.

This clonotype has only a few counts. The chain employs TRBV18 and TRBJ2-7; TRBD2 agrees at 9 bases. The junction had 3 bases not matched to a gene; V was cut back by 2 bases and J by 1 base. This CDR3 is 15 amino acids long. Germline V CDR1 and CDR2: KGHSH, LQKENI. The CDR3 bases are TGTGCCAGCTCACCAGCTAGCGGGGTATCCTACGAGCAGTACTTC. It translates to CASSPASGVSYEQYF.

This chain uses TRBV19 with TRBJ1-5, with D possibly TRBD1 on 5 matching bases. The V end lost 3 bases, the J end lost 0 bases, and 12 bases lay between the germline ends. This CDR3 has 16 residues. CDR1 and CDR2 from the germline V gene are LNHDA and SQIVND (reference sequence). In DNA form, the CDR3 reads TGTGCCAGTAGTATTGGCAGGGCCTATAGCAATCAGCCCCAGCATTTT. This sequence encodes CASSIGRAYSNQPQHF.

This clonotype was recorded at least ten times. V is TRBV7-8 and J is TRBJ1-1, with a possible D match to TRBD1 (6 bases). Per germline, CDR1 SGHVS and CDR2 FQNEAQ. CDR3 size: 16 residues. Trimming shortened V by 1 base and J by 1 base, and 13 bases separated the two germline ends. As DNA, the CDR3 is TGTGCCAGCAGCTTAGTTCGAGGGGGACAGAACACTGAAGCTTTCTTT. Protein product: CASSLVRGGQNTEAFF.

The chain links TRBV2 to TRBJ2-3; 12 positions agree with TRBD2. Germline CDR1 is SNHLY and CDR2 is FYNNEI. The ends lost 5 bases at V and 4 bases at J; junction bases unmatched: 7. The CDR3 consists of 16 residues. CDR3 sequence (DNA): TGTGCCAGCAGTCCGACTAGCGGGAGTATCTCAGATACGCAGTATTTT. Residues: CASSPTSGSISDTQYF.

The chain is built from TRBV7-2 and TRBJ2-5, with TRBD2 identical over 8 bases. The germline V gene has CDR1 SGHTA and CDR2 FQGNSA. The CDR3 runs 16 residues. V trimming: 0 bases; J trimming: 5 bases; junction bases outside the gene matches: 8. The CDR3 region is CASSLAGTSTVETQYF. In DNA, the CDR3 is TGTGCCAGCAGCTTAGCGGGGACTAGTACCGTCGAGACCCAGTACTTC.

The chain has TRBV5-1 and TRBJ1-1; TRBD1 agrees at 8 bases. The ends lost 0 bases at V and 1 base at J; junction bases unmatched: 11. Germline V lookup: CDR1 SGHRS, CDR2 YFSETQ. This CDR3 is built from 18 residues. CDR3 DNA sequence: TGCGCCAGCAGCTTGGCCCCTCGACAGGGGCAAAGGAACACTGAAGCTTTCTTT. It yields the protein CASSLAPRQGQRNTEAFF. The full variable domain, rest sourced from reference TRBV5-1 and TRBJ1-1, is KAGVTQTPRYLIKTRGQQVTLSCSPISGHRSVSWYQQTPGQGLQFLFEYFSETQRNKGNFPGRFSGRQFSNSRSEMNVSTLELGDSALYLCASSLAPRQGQRNTEAFFGQGTRLTVV.

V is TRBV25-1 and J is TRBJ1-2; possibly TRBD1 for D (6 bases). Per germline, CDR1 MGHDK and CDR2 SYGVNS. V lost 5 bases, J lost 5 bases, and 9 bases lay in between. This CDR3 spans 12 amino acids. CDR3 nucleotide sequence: TGTGCCAGCAGTTCGACAGGTTATGGCTACACCTTC. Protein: CASSSTGYGYTF.